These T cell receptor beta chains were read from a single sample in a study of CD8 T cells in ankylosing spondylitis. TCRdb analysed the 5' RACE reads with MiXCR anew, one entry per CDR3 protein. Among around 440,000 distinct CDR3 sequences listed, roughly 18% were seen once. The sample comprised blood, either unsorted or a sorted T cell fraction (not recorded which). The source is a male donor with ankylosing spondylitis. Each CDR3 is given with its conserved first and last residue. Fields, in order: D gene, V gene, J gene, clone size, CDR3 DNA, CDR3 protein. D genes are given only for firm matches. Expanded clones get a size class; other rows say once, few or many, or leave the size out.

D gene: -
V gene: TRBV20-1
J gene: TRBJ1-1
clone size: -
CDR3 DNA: TGCAGTGCTGGCCGGACCGGCAAGGACACTGAAGCTTTCTTT
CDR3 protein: CSAGRTGKDTEAFF

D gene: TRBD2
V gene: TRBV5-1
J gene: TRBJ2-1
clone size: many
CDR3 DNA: TGCGCCAGCAGCTTCTGGGTAGCGGGGCATCTTTACAATGAGCAGTTCTTC
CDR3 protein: CASSFWVAGHLYNEQFF

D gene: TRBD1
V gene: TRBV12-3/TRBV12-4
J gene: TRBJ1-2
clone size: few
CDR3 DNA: TGTGCCAGCAATAACTTAGGGGGCGCGTATGGCTACACCTTC
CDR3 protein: CASNNLGGAYGYTF

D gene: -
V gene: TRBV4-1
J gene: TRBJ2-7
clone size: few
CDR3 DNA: TGCGCCAGCAGCCAAGAAAGGGGGCGGGGTTTTCTATACGAGCAGTACTTC
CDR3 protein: CASSQERGRGFLYEQYF

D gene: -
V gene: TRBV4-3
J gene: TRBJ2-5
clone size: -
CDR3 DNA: TGCGCCAGCAGCCAAGATGGAGGCCCACCGGGCACCCAGTACTTC
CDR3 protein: CASSQDGGPPGTQYF

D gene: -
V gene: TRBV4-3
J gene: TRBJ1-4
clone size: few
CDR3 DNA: TGCGCCAGCAGCCAAGGTTCCCAGGGCGGTAATGAAAAACTGTTTTTT
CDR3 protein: CASSQGSQGGNEKLFF

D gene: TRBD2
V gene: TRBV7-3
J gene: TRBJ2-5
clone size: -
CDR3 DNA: TGTGCCAGCAGCGTCTCTAGCGGTAGTGAGACCCAGTACTTC
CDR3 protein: CASSVSSGSETQYF

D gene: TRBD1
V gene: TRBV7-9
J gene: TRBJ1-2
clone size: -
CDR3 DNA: TGTGCCAGCAGCTTAGGTCCGTCAGGGGGCAGAGGTGGCTACACCTTC
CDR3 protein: CASSLGPSGGRGGYTF

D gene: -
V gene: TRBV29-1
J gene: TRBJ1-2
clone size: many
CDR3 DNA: TGCAGCGTTGAAAACGCCGAGGGCTATGGCTACACCTTC
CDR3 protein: CSVENAEGYGYTF

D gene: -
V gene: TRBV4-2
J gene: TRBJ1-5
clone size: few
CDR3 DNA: TGTGCCAGCAGCCAAGATGGGGATAGCAATCAGCCCCAGCATTTT
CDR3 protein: CASSQDGDSNQPQHF

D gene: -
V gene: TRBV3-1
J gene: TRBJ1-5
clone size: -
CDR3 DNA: TGTGCCAGCAGCCAATCATCCCCAGGGAGGCATCAGCCCCAGCATTTT
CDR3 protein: CASSQSSPGRHQPQHF

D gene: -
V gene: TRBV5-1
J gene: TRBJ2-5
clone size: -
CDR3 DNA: TGCGCCAGCAGCTTGGTCCCTAATTCAGGGGAGACCCAGTACTTC
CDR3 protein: CASSLVPNSGETQYF

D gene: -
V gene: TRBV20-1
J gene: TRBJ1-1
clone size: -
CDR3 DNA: TGCAGTGCTAGAGATGAGTGGGGATGGACTGAAGCTTTCTTT
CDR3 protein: CSARDEWGWTEAFF

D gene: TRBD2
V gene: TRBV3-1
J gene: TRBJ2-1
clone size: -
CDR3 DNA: TGTGCCAGCAGCCAAGAAGCGGGAGTAATCCATGAGCAGTTCTTC
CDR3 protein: CASSQEAGVIHEQFF

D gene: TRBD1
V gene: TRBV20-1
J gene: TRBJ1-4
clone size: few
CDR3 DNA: TGCAGTGCTAGGACCGGGACAGGGTATGCAACTAATGAAAAACTGTTTTTT
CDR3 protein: CSARTGTGYATNEKLFF

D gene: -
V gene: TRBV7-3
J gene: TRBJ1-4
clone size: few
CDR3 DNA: TGTGCCAGCAGCCTCAGCGGGACGTTGGGGGAAAAACTGTTTTTT
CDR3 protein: CASSLSGTLGEKLFF

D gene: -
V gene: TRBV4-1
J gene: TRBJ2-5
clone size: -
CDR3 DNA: TGCGCCAGCAGCCAACAAGGGTACAGGGAAGAGACCCAGTACTTC
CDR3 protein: CASSQQGYREETQYF

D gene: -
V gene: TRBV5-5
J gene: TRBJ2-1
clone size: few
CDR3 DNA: TGTGCCAGCAGCTCGAGGGTCATCGGTAGTAGGGATGAGCAGTTCTTC
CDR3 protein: CASSSRVIGSRDEQFF

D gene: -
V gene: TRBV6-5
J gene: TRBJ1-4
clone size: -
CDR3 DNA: TGTGCCAGCGTTTGGTTAGGTGGGGATGAAAAACTGTTTTTT
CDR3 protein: CASVWLGGDEKLFF

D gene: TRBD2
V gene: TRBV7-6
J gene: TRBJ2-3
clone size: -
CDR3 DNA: TGTGCCAGCAGCCCGGCCCCTAGCGGGGGGGACCCTAGCACAGATACGCAGTATTTT
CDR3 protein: CASSPAPSGGDPSTDTQYF

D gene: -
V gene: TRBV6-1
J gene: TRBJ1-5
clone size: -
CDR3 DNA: TGTGCCAGCAGACTGCAGGGTACCAATCAGCCCCAGCATTTT
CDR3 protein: CASRLQGTNQPQHF

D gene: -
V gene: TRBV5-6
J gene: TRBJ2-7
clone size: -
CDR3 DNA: TGTGCCAGCAGCTTGTTTGGCCTGATAGACCTCTACGAGCAGTACTTC
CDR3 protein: CASSLFGLIDLYEQYF

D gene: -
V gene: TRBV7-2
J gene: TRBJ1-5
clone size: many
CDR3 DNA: TGTGCCAGCAGCTTAGAGGGGGGACAGCCCCAGCATTTT
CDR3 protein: CASSLEGGQPQHF

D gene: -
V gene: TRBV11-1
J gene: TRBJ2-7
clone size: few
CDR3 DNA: TGTGCCAGCAGCTTTTCCAGGAGCTCCTACGAGCAGTACTTC
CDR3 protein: CASSFSRSSYEQYF

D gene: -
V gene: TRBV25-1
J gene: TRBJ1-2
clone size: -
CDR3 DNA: TGTGCCAGCAAAGGGACGCTCTATGGCTACACCTTC
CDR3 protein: CASKGTLYGYTF

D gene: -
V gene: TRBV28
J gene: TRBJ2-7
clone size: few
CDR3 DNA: TGTGCCAGCAGTTCGGCCCTCGGGGGCGAGCAGTACTTC
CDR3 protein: CASSSALGGEQYF

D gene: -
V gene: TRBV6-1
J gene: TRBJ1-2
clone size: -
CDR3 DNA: TGTGCCAGCAGAGAAGCTTGGGGGGCTCGGTATGGCTACACCTTC
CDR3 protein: CASREAWGARYGYTF

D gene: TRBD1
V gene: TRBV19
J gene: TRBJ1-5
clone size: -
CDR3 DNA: TGTGCCAGTAGTTTACTCGGACAGGGGATTTCTCAGCCCCAGCATTTT
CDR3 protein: CASSLLGQGISQPQHF

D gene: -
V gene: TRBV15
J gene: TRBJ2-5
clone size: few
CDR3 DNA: TGTGCCACCAGCAGAGATTTCTGGGAGACCCAGTACTTC
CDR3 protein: CATSRDFWETQYF

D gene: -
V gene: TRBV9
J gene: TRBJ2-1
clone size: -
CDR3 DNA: TGTGCCAGCAGCCCCCGAGGTCAGTTTAAGGATGAGCAGTTCTTC
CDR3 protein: CASSPRGQFKDEQFF

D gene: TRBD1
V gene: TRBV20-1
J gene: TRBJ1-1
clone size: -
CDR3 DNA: TGCAGTGCCAGCCCCTCGTCCATTGACAGGGTGGCTTTCTTT
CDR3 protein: CSASPSSIDRVAFF

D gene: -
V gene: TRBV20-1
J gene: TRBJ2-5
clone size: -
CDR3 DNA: TGCAGTGCTAGAGCGCGGGGGACAGCGAAAGAGACCCAGTACTTC
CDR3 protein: CSARARGTAKETQYF

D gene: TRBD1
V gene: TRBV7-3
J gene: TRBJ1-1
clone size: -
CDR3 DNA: TGTGCCAGCAGCTTAATGGGACAGCCGAACACTGAAGCTTTCTTT
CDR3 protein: CASSLMGQPNTEAFF

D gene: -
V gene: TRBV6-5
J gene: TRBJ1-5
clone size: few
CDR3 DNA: TGTGCCAGCAGTACTTTCGACAGTAGCAATCAGCCCCAGCATTTT
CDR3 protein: CASSTFDSSNQPQHF

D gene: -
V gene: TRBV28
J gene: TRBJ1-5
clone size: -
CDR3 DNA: TGTGCCAGCAGTTTAGGGTTGGGGTCCCAGCATTTT
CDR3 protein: CASSLGLGSQHF

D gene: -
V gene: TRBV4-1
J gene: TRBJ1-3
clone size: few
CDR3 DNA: TGCGCCAGCAGCCAAGTGGTACGGAATTCTGGAAACACCATATATTTT
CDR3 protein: CASSQVVRNSGNTIYF

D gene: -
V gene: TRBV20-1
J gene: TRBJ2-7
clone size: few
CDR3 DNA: TGCAGTGCTACCTCCCAGTACTACGAGCAGTACTTC
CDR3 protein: CSATSQYYEQYF

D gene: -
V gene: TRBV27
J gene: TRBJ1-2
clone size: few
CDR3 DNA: TGTGCCACCTCCATGGGGGGGAGCTACACCTTC
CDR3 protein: CATSMGGSYTF

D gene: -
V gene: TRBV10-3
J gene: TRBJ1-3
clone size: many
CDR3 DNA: TGTGCCATCAGTTCGACAGCCTCTGGAAACACCATATATTTT
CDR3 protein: CAISSTASGNTIYF

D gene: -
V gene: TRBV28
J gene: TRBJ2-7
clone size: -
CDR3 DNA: TGTGCCAGCAGTGCCGAGATCAGGGCGAGGCACGAGCAGTACTTC
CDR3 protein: CASSAEIRARHEQYF

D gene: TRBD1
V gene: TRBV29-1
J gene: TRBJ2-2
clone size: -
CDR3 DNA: TGCAGCGTTGGGGACAGGGTTGTCACCGGGGAGCTGTTTTTT
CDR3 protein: CSVGDRVVTGELFF

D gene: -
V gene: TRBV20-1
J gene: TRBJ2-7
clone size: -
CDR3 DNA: TGCAGTGCTAGAGGCCTACAGGGCGTTGTATACGAGCAGTACTTC
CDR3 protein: CSARGLQGVVYEQYF

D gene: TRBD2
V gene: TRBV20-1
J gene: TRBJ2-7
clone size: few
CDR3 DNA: TGCAGTCCGACCGAGGGCGGGAGGCCCTCCTACGAGCAGTACTTC
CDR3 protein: CSPTEGGRPSYEQYF

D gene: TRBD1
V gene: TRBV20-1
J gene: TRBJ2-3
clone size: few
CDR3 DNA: TGCAGTGCCAATCCGGGACAGGGGGCGGCCGATACGCAGTATTTT
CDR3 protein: CSANPGQGAADTQYF

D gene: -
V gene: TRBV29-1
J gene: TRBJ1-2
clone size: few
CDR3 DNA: TGCAGCGTGCCGACTTCGGGACTTCTATGGGGTGGCTACACCTTC
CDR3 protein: CSVPTSGLLWGGYTF

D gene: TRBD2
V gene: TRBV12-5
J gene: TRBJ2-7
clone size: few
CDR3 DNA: TGTGCTAGTGGTTTGGACCCGGGGACTAGCGGGGTCTACGAGCAGTACTTC
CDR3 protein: CASGLDPGTSGVYEQYF

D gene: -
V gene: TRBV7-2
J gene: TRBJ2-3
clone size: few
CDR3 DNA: TGTGCCAGCAGCCCCAGGACATTTGAGCAGTATTTT
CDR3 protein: CASSPRTFEQYF

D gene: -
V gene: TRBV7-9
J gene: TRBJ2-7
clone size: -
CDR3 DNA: TGTGCCAGCAGCTTAGCAGGCTCCAGCATGGAGCAGTACTTC
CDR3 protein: CASSLAGSSMEQYF

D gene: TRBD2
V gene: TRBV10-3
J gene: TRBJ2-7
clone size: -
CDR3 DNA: TGTGCCATCAGTGATGGACTAGCGGGGACATCCTACGAGCAGTACTTC
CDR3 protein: CAISDGLAGTSYEQYF

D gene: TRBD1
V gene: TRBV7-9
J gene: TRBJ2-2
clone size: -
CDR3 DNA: TGTGCCAGCAGCTTCCCGGACAGGACGAAGAACACCGGGGAGCTGTTTTTT
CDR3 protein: CASSFPDRTKNTGELFF

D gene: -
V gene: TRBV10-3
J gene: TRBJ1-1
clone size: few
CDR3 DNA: TGTGCCATCACCCCGACGGGGGGGACGGACACTGAAGCTTTCTTT
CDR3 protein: CAITPTGGTDTEAFF

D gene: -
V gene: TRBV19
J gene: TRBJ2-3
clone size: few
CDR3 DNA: TGTGCCAGTAGTATAGTTGGCGGACACACAGATACGCAGTATTTT
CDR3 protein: CASSIVGGHTDTQYF

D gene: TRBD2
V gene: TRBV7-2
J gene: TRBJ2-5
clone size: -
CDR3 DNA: TGTGCCAGCAGCTTAGGGTGGGGGGGTGAAGAGACCCAGTACTTC
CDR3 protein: CASSLGWGGEETQYF

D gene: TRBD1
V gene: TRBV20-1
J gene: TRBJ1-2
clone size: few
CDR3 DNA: TGCAGTGCTAGGTCAGGGGGCGAATACTATGGCTACACCTTC
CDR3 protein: CSARSGGEYYGYTF

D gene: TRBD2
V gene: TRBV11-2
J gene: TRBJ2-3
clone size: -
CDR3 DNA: TGTGCCAGCAGCTTAAGGACTAGCGGGGCTAGCACAGATACGCAGTATTTT
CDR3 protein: CASSLRTSGASTDTQYF

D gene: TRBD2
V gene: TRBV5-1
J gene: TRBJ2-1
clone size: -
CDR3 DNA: TGCGCCAGCAGCTTGGCCGGGACTAGCGAAGGCCATGAGCAGTTCTTC
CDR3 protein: CASSLAGTSEGHEQFF

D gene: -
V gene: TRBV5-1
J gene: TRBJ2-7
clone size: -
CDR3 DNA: TGCGCCAGCAGCTTGAGGTCGGACCCTGAACTCTACGAGCAGTACTTC
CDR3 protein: CASSLRSDPELYEQYF